The 26 T cell receptor beta chains below were found in one sample sequenced in a study of blood T cells in healthy people across ages. A second PCR of 7 to 11 cycles used a sample-barcoded 5' primer and a J-beta primer mix. MiXCR was run by TCRdb on the 5' RACE reads, yielding one entry per CDR3 protein. The repertoire holds hundreds of thousands of distinct CDR3 sequences, with more than 20% as singletons. The source material was blood. These TCRs come from a man in his 70s in good health.

V and J are TRBV14 and TRBJ2-3, with no clear D. Trimming took 0 bases from V and 11 from J, leaving 6 bases between them. The CDR3 loop spans 11 amino acids. Germline V lookup: CDR1 SGHDN, CDR2 FVKESK. For the CDR3, the DNA is TGTGCCAGCAGCCAAGAACGGTGGCAGTATTTT. Translation: CASSQERWQYF.

This chain joins TRBV11-2 and TRBJ2-3; 8 bases align to TRBD2. Trimming took 5 bases from V and 0 from J; bases not matched to a gene: 7. Per the germline V gene, CDR1 is SGHAT and CDR2 is FQNNGV. The CDR3 length is 16 residues. CDR3 sequence reads: CASSPGERESTDTQYF. In DNA form, the CDR3 reads TGTGCCAGCAGCCCCGGGGAGCGGGAGAGCACAGATACGCAGTATTTT.

The chain carries TRBV3-1 and TRBJ2-1; tentative D call: TRBD2 (6 bases). Trimming cost V 1 base and J 13 bases, with 17 bases left between them. Per germline, CDR1 LGHDT and CDR2 YNNKEL (reference sequence). CDR3 size: 14 residues. The CDR3 DNA is TGTGCCAGCAGCCAAGCACAACTAGCAATGCAACAGTTCTTC. This encodes CASSQAQLAMQQFF.

This sequence joins TRBV5-5 and TRBJ2-5; D unresolved. The CDR3 totals 14 residues. V lost 4 bases to trimming and J lost 2 bases, with 12 bases between them. The germline V gene encodes CDR1 SGHKS and CDR2 YYEKEE (reference sequence). The CDR3 is CASSLTLRQETQYF. DNA for the CDR3: TGTGCCAGCAGCCTAACACTGCGACAAGAGACCCAGTACTTC.

This clonotype was observed a handful of times. The genes are TRBV29-1 and TRBJ2-3, with D perhaps matching TRBD2 (5 bases). This CDR3 is 13 amino acids long. Germline V gene sequence: CDR1 SQVTM, CDR2 ANQGSEA. Trimming stripped 6 bases from V and 5 bases from J, with 15 bases between. CDR3 residues: CSVPDLIGDTQYF. In nucleotides, the CDR3 is TGCAGCGTACCGGACTTAATAGGAGATACGCAGTATTTT.

The rearrangement uses TRBV30 and TRBJ2-7, with a tentative D call TRBD2 (5 bases). The CDR3 extends over 15 amino acids. Trimming took 2 bases from V and 2 from J, leaving 16 bases between them. CDR1 is GTSNPN, CDR2 SVGIG, per germline (reference sequence). CDR3 in DNA: TGTGCCTGGAGTCGAGGAACGGGAACCGCCTACGAGCAGTACTTC. As protein: CAWSRGTGTAYEQYF.

On this clonotype itself: At one end the junction does not follow the germline gene, possibly because of a read error. The CDR3 coding sequence is TGTGCCAGTAGCTTAGGGCGCCGTGTTTACAATGAGCAGTTCTTC. Encoded protein: CASSLGRRVYNEQFF. J is TRBJ2-1 and V is TRBV7-2, with no clear D. Per the germline V gene, CDR1 is SGHTA and CDR2 is FQGNSA. The CDR3 spans 15 residues.

The table lists this clonotype with a count of one. This sequence may be a read error, since a much larger clone differs from it by one base. The conserved phenylalanine or tryptophan normally closing the CDR3 is absent here, so this likely arose from a read error. For the CDR3, the DNA is TGTGCCAGCACTGATAGGGTTTCCCAAGAGACCCAGTACTTA. This gives the protein CASTDRVSQETQYL. The chain has TRBV28 and TRBJ2-5; no firm D call. The CDR3 length is 14 residues. Germline CDR1 MDHEN, CDR2 SYDVKM. V lost 7 bases to trimming and J lost 1 base, with 13 bases between them.

The chain is built from TRBV5-5 and TRBJ2-5; D not certain. The DNA end is more similar to TRBJ2-7, so the J call may be wrong. This CDR3 comprises 14 residues. The germline V gene encodes CDR1 SGHKS and CDR2 YYEKEE (reference sequence). CDR3 protein: CASSLEPDPDEQYF. As DNA, the CDR3 is TGTGCCAGCAGCTTGGAGCCAGATCCCGACGAGCAGTACTTC.

In regard to this clonotype: With a much larger clone just one base away, this may be a read error. V gene TRBV5-5 combines with J gene TRBJ1-1; D remains ambiguous. CDR1 and CDR2 (germline): SGHKS, YYEKEE (reference sequence). V was pared by 1 base and J by 2 bases, with 9 bases between. The CDR3 totals 14 residues. CDR3 sequence: CASSLTAINTEAFF. The CDR3 DNA is TGTGCCAGCAGCTTGACAGCTATAAACACTGAAGCTTTCTTT.

Note on this clonotype: One end of the junction is discordant with germline, which a read error may explain. The V gene is TRBV7-8, the J gene TRBJ2-1; 12 nucleotides line up with TRBD2. The CDR3 extends over 15 amino acids. Germline V gives CDR1 SGHVS, CDR2 FQNEAQ. CDR3 loop: CANSPTSGRRNEQFF. In nucleotides, the CDR3 is TGTGCCAACAGCCCGACTAGCGGGAGACGGAATGAGCAGTTCTTC.

This clonotype was counted only a few times. The chain links TRBV9 to TRBJ1-3; D ambiguous. V lost 0 bases and J 0 bases, leaving 7 bases between the germline ends. This CDR3 spans 15 amino acids. Germline loops: CDR1 SGDLS, CDR2 YYNGEE. The CDR3 DNA reads TGTGCCAGCAGCGTAGCTATGGGCTCTGGAAACACCATATATTTT. This sequence encodes CASSVAMGSGNTIYF.

This clonotype showed up just a few times. V gene TRBV14 combines with J gene TRBJ2-1; D is perhaps TRBD1 (5 bases). Germline V lookup: CDR1 SGHDN, CDR2 FVKESK. Trimming left V 3 bases short and J 5 bases short, with 20 bases between. CDR3 length equals 17 residues. The CDR3 bases are TGTGCCAGCAGCCAGTTCTGGGGCGAGACGAGGAACAATGAGCAGTTCTTC. Its protein product is CASSQFWGETRNNEQFF.

This clonotype was counted between two and nine times. V and J are TRBV5-6 and TRBJ1-5, with D maybe TRBD1 (6 bases). Germline assignment: CDR1 SGHDT and CDR2 YYEEEE. With 5 bases removed from V and 0 bases from J, the gap between germline ends came to 18 bases. CDR3 length: 17 amino acids. CDR3 residues: CASSASDRHYSNQPQHF. CDR3 nucleotide sequence: TGTGCCAGCAGTGCCTCGGACAGACATTATAGCAATCAGCCCCAGCATTTT.

This chain uses TRBV28 with TRBJ2-2; D is perhaps TRBD2 (6 bases). This CDR3 is built from 13 residues. Germline V CDR1 and CDR2: MDHEN, SYDVKM. Between the trimmed V and J ends, which lost 8 bases and 7 bases, there was a span of 14 bases. CDR3 nucleotides: TGTGCCAGCGGCGGCGGGACGAGCGGGGAGCTGTTTTTT. Protein: CASGGGTSGELFF.

Many counts were recorded for this clonotype. This CDR3 is CASSPYAGRANTGELFF. Here the CDR3 DNA reads TGTGCCAGCAGCCCATATGCGGGCCGCGCGAACACCGGGGAGCTGTTTTTT. The chain couples TRBV7-2 to TRBJ2-2, with a tentative D call TRBD2 (5 bases). Germline loops: CDR1 SGHTA, CDR2 FQGNSA. CDR3 length equals 17 residues. Trimming stripped 5 bases from V and 0 bases from J, with 16 bases between.

The sample holds a few counts of this clonotype. The chain has TRBV20-1 and TRBJ2-5; the D gene is possibly TRBD1 (5 bases). This CDR3 is built from 12 residues. From germline, CDR1 is DFQATT and CDR2 SNEGSKA (reference sequence). CDR3 in DNA: TGCAGGGTTGACAGAGCTCAAGAGACCCAGTACTTC. This sequence encodes CRVDRAQETQYF.

The CDR3 is CASSVLAYEQYF. As DNA, the CDR3 is TGTGCCAGCAGTGTTCTAGCGTACGAGCAGTACTTC. V usage is TRBV2 and J usage is TRBJ2-7; D is perhaps TRBD2 (6 bases). This CDR3 is built from 12 residues. Germline CDR1 and CDR2: SNHLY and FYNNEI. V lost 4 bases and J 4 bases, leaving 8 bases between the germline ends.

The chain is built from TRBV3-1 and TRBJ2-1; 8 nucleotides agree with TRBD1. The CDR3 extends over 15 amino acids. Germline V lookup: CDR1 LGHDT, CDR2 YNNKEL (reference sequence). The ends lost 1 base at V and 6 bases at J; junction bases unmatched: 5. CDR3 residues: CASSQGTGRVNEQFF. The CDR3 DNA is TGTGCCAGCAGCCAAGGGACAGGGAGAGTCAATGAGCAGTTCTTC.

J is TRBJ2-1 and V is TRBV5-1; the match to TRBD2 covers 11 bases. Germline loops: CDR1 SGHRS, CDR2 YFSETQ. The CDR3 is 15 residues long. The V gene end was trimmed by 4 bases and the J gene end by 5 bases; junction bases not matched to a gene: 5. The CDR3: CASSTASGGNNEQFF. The CDR3 DNA reads as TGCGCCAGCAGCACCGCTAGCGGGGGGAACAATGAGCAGTTCTTC. Full variable domain (rest looked up from reference TRBV5-1 and TRBJ2-1): KAGVTQTPRYLIKTRGQQVTLSCSPISGHRSVSWYQQTPGQGLQFLFEYFSETQRNKGNFPGRFSGRQFSNSRSEMNVSTLELGDSALYLCASSTASGGNNEQFFGPGTRLTVL.

As to this clonotype: As the CDR3 is not closed by the conserved phenylalanine or tryptophan, this likely results from a read error. This chain links TRBV6-5 with TRBJ2-5; possibly TRBD2 for D (5 bases). The DNA matches TRBJ2-7 better at its end, which makes the J call doubtful. Per the germline V gene, CDR1 is MNHEY and CDR2 is SVGAGI. This CDR3 contains 15 residues. The DNA of the CDR3 is TGTGCCAGCAGCCAAGGACTTCGTGGGCCCTACGAGCAGTACCTC. Encoded protein: CASSQGLRGPYEQYL.

About this clonotype itself: A much larger clone differs from this one at a single base, so this may be a read error. The rearrangement links TRBV7-9 to TRBJ2-5; no firm D call. The CDR3 has 13 residues. Deletions cut 1 base from V and 4 bases from J, with 7 bases between. Germline V lookup: CDR1 SEHNR, CDR2 FQNEAQ (reference sequence). CDR3 sequence: CASSLDSTETQYF. In nucleotides, the CDR3 is TGTGCCAGCAGCTTAGACAGCACAGAGACCCAGTACTTC.

This clonotype was observed a handful of times. The chain is built from TRBV27 and TRBJ2-7; 8 nucleotides agree with TRBD1. Germline CDR1 MNHEY, CDR2 SMNVEV (reference sequence). With V trimmed by 5 bases and J by 3 bases, 6 bases remained unmatched. There are 14 residues in the CDR3. The CDR3 DNA reads TGTGCCAGCAGTCAGAGGACAGGGTACTACGAGCAGTACTTC. This gives the protein CASSQRTGYYEQYF.

This clonotype occurred many times. A read error may account for a junction end that differs from germline. J is TRBJ2-5 and V is TRBV5-1; no clear D. Germline V CDR1 and CDR2: SGHRS, YFSETQ. This CDR3 contains 13 residues. The CDR3: CASSSGLQETQYF. CDR3 bases: TGTGCCAGCAGCTCGGGCCTACAAGAGACCCAGTACTTC.

This clonotype was counted only a few times. The chain recombines TRBV6-4 with TRBJ2-1; weak D call: TRBD1 (6 bases). With the DNA end fitting TRBJ2-7 better, the J assignment may be wrong. CDR1 is MRHNA, CDR2 SNTAGT, per germline. This CDR3 contains 13 residues. The CDR3 protein is CASKRTDLHEQYF. CDR3 bases: TGTGCCAGCAAGAGGACAGATCTCCACGAGCAGTACTTC.

This clonotype was seen many times. J is TRBJ2-2 and V is TRBV20-1; 7 nucleotides align to TRBD2. The CDR3 length is 16 residues. Unmatched junction bases numbered 10, after V lost 0 bases and J lost 6 bases. Germline CDR1 reads DFQATT; CDR2 reads SNEGSKA (reference sequence). DNA of the CDR3: TGCAGTGCTAGAGATTCTGACGGGAGGATGGCCGGGGAGCTGTTTTTT. The encoded protein is CSARDSDGRMAGELFF.